The clone carrying this T cell receptor (beta chain) was seen more than once but under ten times. The target antigen is unknown. This record belongs to a study of identical twins. Whole-study results and caveats: Cross-sectional statistical analysis, not tracking of the same donors, underpinned the conclusions. Whereas memory repertoires showed no such difference, abundant cord blood beta clonotypes carried fewer insertions.

TCRdb itself ran the 5' RACE reads through MiXCR, one entry per CDR3 protein. The data show about 200,000 distinct CDR3 sequences, 9.4% seen once. CDR3 length: 14 residues. Germline values: CDR1 MNHEY, CDR2 SVGEGT. Trimming removed 7 bases from V and 1 base from J, with 12 bases in between. The clonotype originates from a woman aged 18 to 35 in good health. The chain carries TRBV6-2 or TRBV6-3 and TRBJ2-3, with D possibly being TRBD1 or TRBD2 (5 bases each). What was sequenced was memory (CD45RO+) T cells sorted from blood. In DNA form, the CDR3 reads TGTGCCAGCAAACGGGACCCGGGCACAGATACGCAGTATTTT. Protein sequence: CASKRDPGTDTQYF.